This T cell receptor beta chain was captured by sequencing in a study of T cells in Graves' hyperthyroidism and ophthalmopathy. This CDR3 has 17 amino acids. After removal of 4 bases from V and 0 bases from J, the junction contained 11 bases not matched to a gene. Germline CDR1 and CDR2: MGHRA and YSYEKL. TCR beta CDR3 sequences were amplified from RNA transcripts. The primer set for the first-round RT-PCR of the TCR CDR3 was HTBI. TCRdb re-analysed the multiplex PCR reads in MiXCR, keeping a single row per CDR3 protein. Among some 270,000 distinct CDR3 sequences listed, around 26% were seen once. This chain uses TRBV4-1 with TRBJ2-5; 7 nucleotides line up with TRBD1. Sequenced material: blood. The sequence derives from a woman in her 40s with Graves' ophthalmopathy. This CDR3 is CASSRTGPGGYQETQYF. The CDR3 DNA reads TGCGCCAGCAGCCGGACTGGGCCAGGGGGATACCAAGAGACCCAGTACTTC.